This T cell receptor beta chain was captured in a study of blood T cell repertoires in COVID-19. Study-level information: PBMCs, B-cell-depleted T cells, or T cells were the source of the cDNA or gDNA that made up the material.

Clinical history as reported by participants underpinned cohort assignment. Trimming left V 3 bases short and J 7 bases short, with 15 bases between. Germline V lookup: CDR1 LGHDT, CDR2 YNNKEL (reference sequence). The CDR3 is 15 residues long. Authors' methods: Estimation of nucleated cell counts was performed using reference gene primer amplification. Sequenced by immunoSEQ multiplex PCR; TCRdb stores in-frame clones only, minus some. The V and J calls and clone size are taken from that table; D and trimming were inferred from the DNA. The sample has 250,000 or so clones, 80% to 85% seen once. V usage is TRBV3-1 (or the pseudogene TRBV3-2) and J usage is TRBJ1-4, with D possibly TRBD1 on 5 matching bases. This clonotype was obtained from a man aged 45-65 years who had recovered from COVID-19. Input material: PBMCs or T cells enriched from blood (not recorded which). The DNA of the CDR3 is TGTGCCAGCAGCCACCAGGACATCTCGGTTGAAAAACTGTTTTTT. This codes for CASSHQDISVEKLFF.